The source of this T cell receptor beta chain is a study of blood T cell repertoires in COVID-19. Original analysis: Reference gene primer amplification yielded estimated nucleated cell counts. Some clones are missing from TCRdb's copy, which holds only in-frame ones; the method was immunoSEQ multiplex PCR. That table furnishes V, J and clone size, whereas the DNA furnished D and trimming. Among approximately 210,000 clones listed, roughly 87% were seen once. The germline V gene has CDR1 SNHLY and CDR2 FYNNEI. V was shortened by 5 bases and J by 0 bases, with 17 bases between the two germline ends. The CDR3 loop spans 17 amino acids.

This sequence joins TRBV2 and TRBJ1-3; maybe TRBD1 (6 bases). Sequencing used peripheral blood. The TCR was taken from a man aged 40-50 years with active or convalescent COVID-19. CDR3 nucleotides: TGTGCCAGCAGTTCCTCGGGGCAGGGGAACTCTGGAAACACCATATATTTT. It translates to CASSSSGQGNSGNTIYF.